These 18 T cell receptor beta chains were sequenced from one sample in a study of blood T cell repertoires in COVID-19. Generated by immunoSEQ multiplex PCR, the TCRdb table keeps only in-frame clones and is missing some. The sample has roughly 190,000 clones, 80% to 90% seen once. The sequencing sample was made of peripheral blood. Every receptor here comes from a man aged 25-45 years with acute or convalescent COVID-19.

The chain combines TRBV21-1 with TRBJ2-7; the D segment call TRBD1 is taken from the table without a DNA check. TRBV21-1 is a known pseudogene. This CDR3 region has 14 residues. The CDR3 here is CASRRDRPSYEQYF. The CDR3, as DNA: TGTGCCAGCCGCCGGGACAGACCTTCCTACGAGCAGTACTTC.

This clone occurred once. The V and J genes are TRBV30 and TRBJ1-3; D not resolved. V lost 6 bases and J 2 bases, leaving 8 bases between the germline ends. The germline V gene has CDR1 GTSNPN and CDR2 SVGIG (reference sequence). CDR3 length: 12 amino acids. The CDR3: CACLNPGNTIYF. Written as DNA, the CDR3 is TGTGCCTGCTTAAATCCTGGAAACACCATATATTTT.

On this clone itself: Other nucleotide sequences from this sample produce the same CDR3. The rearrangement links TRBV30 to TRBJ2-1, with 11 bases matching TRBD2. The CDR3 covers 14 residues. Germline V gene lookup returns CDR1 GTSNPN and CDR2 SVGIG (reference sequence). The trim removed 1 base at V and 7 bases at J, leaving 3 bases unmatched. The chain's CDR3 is CAWSGLAGYNEQFF. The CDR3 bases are TGTGCCTGGAGTGGACTAGCGGGGTATAATGAGCAGTTCTTC.

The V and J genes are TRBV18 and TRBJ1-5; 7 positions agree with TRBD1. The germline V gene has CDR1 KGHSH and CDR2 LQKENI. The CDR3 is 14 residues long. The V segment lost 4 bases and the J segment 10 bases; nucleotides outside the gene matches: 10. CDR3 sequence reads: CASSQGQQNLPQHF. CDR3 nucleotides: TGTGCCAGCTCACAGGGACAGCAAAATTTACCCCAGCATTTT.

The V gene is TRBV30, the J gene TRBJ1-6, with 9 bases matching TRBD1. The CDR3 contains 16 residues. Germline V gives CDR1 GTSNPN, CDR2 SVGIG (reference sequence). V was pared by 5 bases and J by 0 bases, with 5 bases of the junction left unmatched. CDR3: CAWGQGPGSYNSPLHF. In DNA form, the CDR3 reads TGTGCCTGGGGACAGGGGCCCGGCTCCTATAATTCACCCCTCCACTTT.

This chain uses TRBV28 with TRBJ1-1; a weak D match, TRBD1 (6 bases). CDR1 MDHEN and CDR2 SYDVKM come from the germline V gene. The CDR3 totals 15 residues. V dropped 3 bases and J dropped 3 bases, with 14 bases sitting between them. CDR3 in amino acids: CASSFVRGGDTEAFF. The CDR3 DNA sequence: TGTGCCAGCAGTTTTGTGAGGGGGGGAGACACTGAAGCTTTCTTT.

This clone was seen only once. The CDR3 loop reads CASSPPGVYF. The DNA of the CDR3 is TGTGCCAGCAGCCCCCCAGGGGTATATTTT. The chain has TRBV5-6 and TRBJ1-3; D is possibly TRBD1 (6 bases). Per germline, CDR1 SGHDT and CDR2 YYEEEE. The CDR3 is 10 amino acids. V was clipped by 4 bases and J by 14 bases, with 10 bases between them. Looking up the rest from reference TRBV5-6 and TRBJ1-3 gives the full variable domain: DAGVTQSPTHLIKTRGQQVTLRCSPKSGHDTVSWYQQALGQGPQFIFQYYEEEERQRGNFPDRFSGHQFPNYSSELNVNALLLGDSALYLCASSPPGVYFGEGSWLTVV.

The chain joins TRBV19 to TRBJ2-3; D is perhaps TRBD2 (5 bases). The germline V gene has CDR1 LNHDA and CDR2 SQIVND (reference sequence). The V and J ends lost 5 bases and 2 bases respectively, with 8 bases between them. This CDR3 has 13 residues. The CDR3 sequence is CASSRDYTDTQYF. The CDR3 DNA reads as TGTGCCAGTAGTCGGGATTACACAGATACGCAGTATTTT.

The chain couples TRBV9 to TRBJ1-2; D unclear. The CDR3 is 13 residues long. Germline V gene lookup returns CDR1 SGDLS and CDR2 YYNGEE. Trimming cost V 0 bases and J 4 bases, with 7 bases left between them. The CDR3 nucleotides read TGTGCCAGCAGCGTAGTGAGTGTCTATGGCTACACCTTC. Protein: CASSVVSVYGYTF.

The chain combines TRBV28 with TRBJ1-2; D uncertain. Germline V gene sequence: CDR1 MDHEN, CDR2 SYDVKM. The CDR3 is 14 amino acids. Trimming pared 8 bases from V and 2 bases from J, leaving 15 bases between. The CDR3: CASLRGDLNYGYTF. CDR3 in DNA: TGTGCCAGCCTGAGAGGAGATTTAAACTATGGCTACACCTTC.

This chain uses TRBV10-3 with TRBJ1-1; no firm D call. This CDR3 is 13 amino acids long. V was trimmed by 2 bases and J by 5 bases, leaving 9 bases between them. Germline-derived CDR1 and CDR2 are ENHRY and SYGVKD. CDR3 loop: CAISEGGGTEAFF. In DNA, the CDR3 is TGTGCCATCAGTGAGGGTGGCGGGACTGAAGCTTTCTTT.

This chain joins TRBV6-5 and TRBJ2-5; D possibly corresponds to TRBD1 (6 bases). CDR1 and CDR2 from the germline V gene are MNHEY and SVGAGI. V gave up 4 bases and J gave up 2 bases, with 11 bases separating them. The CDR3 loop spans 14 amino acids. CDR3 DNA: TGTGCCAGCAGTTTCAGGGGACCTCAAGAGACCCAGTACTTC. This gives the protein CASSFRGPQETQYF.

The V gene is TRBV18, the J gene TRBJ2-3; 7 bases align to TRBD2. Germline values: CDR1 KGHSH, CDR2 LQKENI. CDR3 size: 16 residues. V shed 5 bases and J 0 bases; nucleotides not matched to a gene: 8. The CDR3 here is CASSWRLASSTDTQYF. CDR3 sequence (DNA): TGTGCCAGCTCATGGCGACTAGCCTCAAGCACAGATACGCAGTATTTT.

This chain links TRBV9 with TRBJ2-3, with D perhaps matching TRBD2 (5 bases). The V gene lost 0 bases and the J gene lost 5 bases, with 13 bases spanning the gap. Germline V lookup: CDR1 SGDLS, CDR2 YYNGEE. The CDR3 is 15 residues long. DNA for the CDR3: TGTGCCAGCAGCGTAGGAGGGCCACACGGAGATACGCAGTATTTT. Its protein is CASSVGGPHGDTQYF.

The chain's CDR3 is CASSRDRVSNQPQHF. In DNA, the CDR3 is TGTGCCAGTAGTCGGGACAGGGTGAGCAATCAGCCCCAGCATTTT. This chain connects TRBV19 to TRBJ1-5; 9 bases fit TRBD1. The CDR3 consists of 15 residues. CDR1 is LNHDA and CDR2 is SQIVND in the germline V gene (reference sequence). V was pared by 5 bases and J by 1 base, with 3 bases of the junction left unmatched.

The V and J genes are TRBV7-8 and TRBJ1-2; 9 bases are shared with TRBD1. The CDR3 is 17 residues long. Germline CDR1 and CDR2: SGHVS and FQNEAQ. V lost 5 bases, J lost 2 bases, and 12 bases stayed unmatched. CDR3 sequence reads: CASSVPGGDRANYGYTF. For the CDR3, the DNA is TGTGCCAGCAGCGTACCGGGGGGGGACAGGGCGAACTATGGCTACACCTTC. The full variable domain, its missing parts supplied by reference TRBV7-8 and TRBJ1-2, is GAGVSQSPRYKVAKRGQDVALRCDPISGHVSLFWYQQALGQGPEFLTYFQNEAQLDKSGLPSDRFFAERPEGSVSTLKIQRTQQEDSAVYLCASSVPGGDRANYGYTFGSGTRLTVV.

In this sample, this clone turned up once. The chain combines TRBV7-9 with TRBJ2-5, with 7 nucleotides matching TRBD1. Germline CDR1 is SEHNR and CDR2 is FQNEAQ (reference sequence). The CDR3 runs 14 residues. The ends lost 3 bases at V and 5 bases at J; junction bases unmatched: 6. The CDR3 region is CASSFTGVSETQYF. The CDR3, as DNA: TGTGCCAGCAGCTTTACAGGGGTTAGTGAGACCCAGTACTTC.

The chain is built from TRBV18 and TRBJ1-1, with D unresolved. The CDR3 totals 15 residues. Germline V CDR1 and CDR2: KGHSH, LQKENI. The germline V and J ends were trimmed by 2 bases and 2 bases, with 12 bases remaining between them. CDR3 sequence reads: CASSPYLELNTEAFF. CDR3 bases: TGTGCCAGCTCACCATACCTTGAACTTAACACTGAAGCTTTCTTT.